These T cell receptor beta chains were read from a single sample in a study of blood T cell repertoires in COVID-19. Produced via immunoSEQ multiplex PCR; TCRdb's table is partial and in-frame only. The data show about 120,000 clones, roughly 90% seen once. The sequenced sample was peripheral blood. The receptors stem from an elderly woman with acute or convalescent COVID-19. Both conserved end residues are part of each CDR3. D genes are given only for firm matches. Size is omitted from some rows. Given values are once, few, many or a class for expanded clones.

size,J,V,D,CDR3,DNA
few,TRBJ1-2,TRBV7-9,NA,CASSPENYGYTF,TGTGCCAGCAGCCCTGAGAACTATGGCTACACCTTC
NA,TRBJ2-6,TRBV5-1,NA,CASRYDSWANVLTF,TGCGCCAGCAGATATGATAGCTGGGCCAACGTCCTGACTTTC
NA,TRBJ1-4,TRBV18,NA,CASSPSRQPNEKLFF,TGTGCCAGCTCACCAAGCAGGCAGCCTAATGAAAAACTGTTTTTT
NA,TRBJ2-1,TRBV5-4,TRBD1,CASSGDRGNEQFF,TGTGCCAGCAGCGGGGACAGGGGAAATGAGCAGTTCTTC
NA,TRBJ2-2,TRBV7-3,NA,CASSLSGEWAGELFF,TGTGCCAGCAGCTTATCCGGGGAGTGGGCCGGGGAGCTGTTTTTT
NA,TRBJ1-5,TRBV28,NA,CASSSEGGVSNQPQHF,TGTGCCAGCAGTTCCGAGGGGGGGGTTAGCAATCAGCCCCAGCATTTT
NA,TRBJ2-3,TRBV29-1,TRBD2,CSVEASGPQYF,TGCAGCGTTGAAGCTAGCGGACCGCAGTATTTT
NA,TRBJ1-5,TRBV6-5,NA,CASSYSSSSNQPQHF,TGTGCCAGCAGTTACTCGTCCTCTTCTAATCAGCCCCAGCATTTT
NA,TRBJ1-1,TRBV28,NA,CASSSVNTEAFF,TGTGCCAGCAGTTCAGTGAACACTGAAGCTTTCTTT
NA,TRBJ1-2,TRBV7-9,TRBD1,CASSLGDSNYGYTF,TGTGCCAGCAGCTTAGGGGACAGCAACTATGGCTACACCTTC
NA,TRBJ1-5,TRBV25-1,TRBD1,CASSDGQGINQPQHF,TGTGCCAGCAGTGACGGACAGGGGATAAATCAGCCCCAGCATTTT
NA,TRBJ1-1,TRBV7-3,TRBD1,CASSTTGALNTEAFF,TGTGCCAGCAGCACTACAGGGGCCCTGAACACTGAAGCTTTCTTT
once,TRBJ1-2,TRBV24-1,NA,CATSDGKGGYTF,TGTGCCACCAGTGACGGGAAAGGGGGCTACACCTTC
NA,TRBJ1-2,TRBV10-3,NA,CAITTGPPAYGYTF,TGTGCCATCACCACAGGCCCCCCAGCCTATGGCTACACCTTC
NA,TRBJ1-5,TRBV10-3,TRBD1,CAISGERGLQPQHF,TGTGCCATCAGTGGTGAGAGGGGGCTACAGCCCCAGCATTTT
NA,TRBJ1-5,TRBV5-6,NA,CASSWGGQRNQPQHF,TGTGCCAGCAGCTGGGGGGGGCAGCGAAATCAGCCCCAGCATTTT
NA,TRBJ2-2,TRBV12-5,NA,CASAPVWARNTGELFF,TGTGCTAGTGCTCCGGTGTGGGCGAGGAACACCGGGGAGCTGTTTTTT